The 16 T cell receptor beta chains below were found in one sample sequenced in a study of CD8 T cells in Susac syndrome. Reverse transcription of roughly 0.45 to 1 ug RNA used random hexamers. TCRdb fed the immunoSEQ multiplex PCR reads into MiXCR, producing one record per CDR3 protein. Here the sample spans 150,000 to 200,000 distinct CDR3 sequences, about 94% being singletons. Sequenced material: CD4+ T cells from PBMCs. The receptors shown here come from a human donor with Susac syndrome.

The chain combines TRBV3-1 with TRBJ1-5; TRBD1 agrees at 7 bases. Germline CDR1 and CDR2: LGHDT and YNNKEL (reference sequence). The CDR3 length is 16 residues. Losses at the gene ends were 1 base for V and 3 bases for J; bases not matched to a gene: 6. The CDR3 nucleotides read TGTGCCAGCAGCCAAGGATCCGGGACAGACAATCAGCCCCAGCATTTT. It codes for CASSQGSGTDNQPQHF.

The chain joins TRBV14 to TRBJ2-2, with unresolved D. The CDR3 spans 15 residues. Trimming took off 4 bases at V and 1 base at J, with 10 bases between the two ends. Germline V gene data show CDR1 as SGHDN and CDR2 as FVKESK. The CDR3 spells CASSPRMGNTGELFF. The CDR3 region has the DNA TGTGCCAGCAGCCCCCGTATGGGGAACACCGGGGAGCTGTTTTTT.

In its sample, this clonotype was seen once. Germline is not matched at one junction end, which may reflect a read error. The chain uses TRBV7-7 and TRBJ2-7, with 7 nucleotides matching TRBD1. CDR1 and CDR2 from the germline V gene are SSHAT and FNYEAQ (reference sequence). The CDR3 is 16 residues long. CDR3 bases: TGTGCTAGCAGCTCCGTTGGCAAAGACAGGGAGCACGAGCAGTACTTC. Translating it yields CASSSVGKDREHEQYF.

The chain has TRBV9 and TRBJ2-2; weak D call: TRBD2 (5 bases). Germline CDR1 reads SGDLS; CDR2 reads YYNGEE. The germline V and J ends were trimmed by 0 bases and 0 bases, with 9 bases remaining between them. The CDR3 runs to 16 residues. The CDR3, as DNA: TGTGCCAGCAGCGTAGCAAGCGGCCCGAACACCGGGGAGCTGTTTTTT. Translation gives CASSVASGPNTGELFF.

This clonotype turned up a few times. This chain joins TRBV11-2 and TRBJ2-6; no clear D gene. Germline V lookup: CDR1 SGHAT, CDR2 FQNNGV. V dropped 5 bases and J dropped 0 bases, with 8 bases sitting between them. The CDR3 runs to 15 residues. For the CDR3, the DNA is TGTGCCAGCAGCCCCTTGGGCTCTGGGGCCAACGTCCTGACTTTC. Its translation is CASSPLGSGANVLTF.

V usage is TRBV11-2 and J usage is TRBJ2-7, with D maybe TRBD2 (6 bases). CDR1 is SGHAT and CDR2 is FQNNGV in the germline V gene. The CDR3 is made up of 16 amino acids. Trimming shortened V by 4 bases and J by 2 bases, and 18 bases separated the two germline ends. In DNA, the CDR3 is TGTGCCAGCAGCTCCCTCGGTAGTGGCGGGGCCTACGAGCAGTACTTC. Its protein product is CASSSLGSGGAYEQYF.

J is TRBJ1-1 and V is TRBV20-1; no firm D call. The germline V and J ends were trimmed by 3 bases and 2 bases, with 16 bases remaining between them. Germline CDR1 reads DFQATT; CDR2 reads SNEGSKA (reference sequence). This CDR3 spans 15 amino acids. CDR3 nucleotide sequence: TGCAGTGCTAGTTGGCAGAACGGGGTCAACACTGAAGCTTTCTTT. Translated: CSASWQNGVNTEAFF.

The rearrangement links TRBV5-1 to TRBJ2-5; 7 nucleotides agree with TRBD1. V lost 5 bases to trimming and J lost 1 base; unmatched junction nucleotides: 17. Germline CDR1 reads SGHRS; CDR2 reads YFSETQ. The CDR3 is made up of 18 amino acids. The CDR3 loop reads CASSYRQGSFPGQETQYF. The CDR3 nucleotides are TGCGCCAGCAGTTATAGACAGGGTAGTTTCCCGGGCCAAGAGACCCAGTACTTC.

The chain joins TRBV12-3 or TRBV12-4 to TRBJ2-5; D gene unclear. The CDR3 covers 16 residues. V shed 5 bases and J shed 4 bases, with 20 bases lying between them. The CDR3 nucleotides read TGTGCCAGCAGTCCCTTGGGGTCTAGTACGGGAGAGACCCAGTACTTC. This encodes CASSPLGSSTGETQYF.

CDR3 residues: CSAPVPGQGASGNEQFF. The CDR3 coding sequence is TGCAGTGCTCCTGTCCCGGGACAGGGGGCTTCGGGAAATGAGCAGTTCTTC. The chain recombines TRBV20-1 with TRBJ2-1, with 12 bases that match TRBD1. The V segment lost 5 bases and the J segment 7 bases; nucleotides outside the gene matches: 15. Germline V gene sequence: CDR1 DFQATT, CDR2 SNEGSKA (reference sequence). The length of the CDR3 is 17 residues.

The chain links TRBV25-1 to TRBJ2-7; TRBD2 matches 14 bases. V was pared by 3 bases and J by 3 bases, with 4 bases of the junction left unmatched. The CDR3 sequence is 16 residues long. Germline V lookup: CDR1 MGHDK, CDR2 SYGVNS. The CDR3 DNA sequence: TGTGCCAGCAGTGATTCTGGACTAGCGGGGGGCTACGAGCAGTACTTC. Its translation is CASSDSGLAGGYEQYF.

J is TRBJ2-7 and V is TRBV5-4; 7 positions match TRBD2. The CDR3 covers 14 residues. J lost 7 bases, V lost 4 bases, and 11 bases had no gene match. The germline V gene encodes CDR1 SGHNT and CDR2 YYREEE (reference sequence). The CDR3 loop reads CASSPGGTVGEQYF. Written as DNA, the CDR3 is TGTGCCAGCAGCCCCGGGGGGACGGTCGGGGAGCAGTACTTC. Full variable domain (outside the CDR3, taken from reference TRBV5-4 and TRBJ2-7): ETGVTQSPTHLIKTRGQQVTLRCSSQSGHNTVSWYQQALGQGPQFIFQYYREEENGRGNFPPRFSGLQFPNYSSELNVNALELDDSALYLCASSPGGTVGEQYFGPGTRLTVT.

This clonotype was detected only once. V and J are TRBV6-2 or TRBV6-3 and TRBJ2-5, with 8 bases lining up with TRBD1. The CDR3 sequence is 14 residues long. Per germline, CDR1 MNHEY and CDR2 SVGEGT. Germline trimming cut 7 bases from V and 5 bases from J; bases unmatched to any gene: 9. This CDR3 is CASTDRGSLETQYF. As DNA, the CDR3 is TGTGCCAGCACCGACAGGGGAAGTTTGGAGACCCAGTACTTC.

The gene calls are TRBV29-1 and TRBJ1-2; the D is unclear. This CDR3 has 13 amino acids. The ends were cut back, 2 bases at V and 6 bases at J, with 13 bases in the middle. Germline values: CDR1 SQVTM, CDR2 ANQGSEA. In DNA form, the CDR3 reads TGCAGCGTTGAATGGGGTGGGCAGAATGGCTACACCTTC. This sequence encodes CSVEWGGQNGYTF.

Points on this clonotype: Mismatch with germline at one junction end may stem from a read error. The chain links TRBV20-1 to TRBJ2-7; 7 positions agree with TRBD2. From germline, CDR1 is DFQATT and CDR2 SNEGSKA (reference sequence). The CDR3 is 15 residues long. CDR3 amino acids: CSARGPSGPRYEQYF. For the CDR3, the DNA is TGCAGTGCGAGAGGTCCTAGCGGCCCTCGCTACGAGCAGTACTTC.

CDR3 coding DNA: TGTGCCAGCAGCTTAGATTTGGAAGCGGCCGACCAAGAGACCCAGTACTTC. Protein: CASSLDLEAADQETQYF. This chain links TRBV7-2 with TRBJ2-5; D may be TRBD2 (5 bases). This CDR3 spans 17 amino acids. V gave up 1 base and J gave up 0 bases, with 15 bases separating them. Germline CDR1 is SGHTA and CDR2 is FQGNSA.